This T cell receptor beta chain was sequenced for a study of blood T cell repertoires in COVID-19. Across the study: The cDNA or gDNA used as material had been derived from T cells, B-cell-depleted T cells, or PBMCs.

This CDR3 comprises 13 residues. Per germline, CDR1 LGHNT and CDR2 FRNRAP. The V end lost 6 bases, the J end lost 7 bases, and 15 bases lay between the germline ends. Original analysis: How many nucleated cells were present was estimated from reference gene primer amplification. TCRdb's copy holds only in-frame clones and misses some; the assay was immunoSEQ multiplex PCR. The DNA was the basis for D and trimming; V, J and clone size are from that table. The data hold 120,000 or so clones, with more than 75% observed a single time. The source is a human donor in a cohort sampled during active COVID-19. The chain couples TRBV12-5 to TRBJ1-1; D remains ambiguous. The sample comprised peripheral blood. CDR3 DNA: TGTGCTAGTGGGGCGTCGGGTGATCTTGAAGCTTTCTTT. Protein sequence: CASGASGDLEAFF.